Listed below are T cell receptor beta chains from one sample, sequenced in a study of tumor-infiltrating lymphocytes in primary liver carcinoma. TCRdb re-called the multiplex PCR reads with MiXCR, one entry per CDR3 protein. The table shows about 120,000 distinct CDR3 sequences, with about two thirds occurring only once. The sequenced sample was tumor-adjacent normal liver tissue. The receptors come from an older woman with primary liver carcinoma and hepatitis B virus infection. The CDR3 runs from the conserved cysteine through the conserved F or W. D genes are given only for firm matches. Clone size, where shown, is once, few, many, or a class for clones that have expanded.

size: once; V: TRBV7-9; D: TRBD2; J: TRBJ2-2; CDR3: CASGTGLAGTGELFF; DNA: TGTGCCAGCGGAACCGGACTAGCTGGGACCGGGGAGCTGTTTTTT
size: NA; V: TRBV6-5; D: TRBD2; J: TRBJ2-7; CDR3: CASSLLGLAGSIHYF; DNA: TGTGCCAGCAGCCTACTGGGACTAGCGGGATCGATACACTACTTC
size: NA; V: TRBV28; D: NA; J: TRBJ2-7; CDR3: CASNLLGREQYF; DNA: TGTGCCAGCAATTTATTGGGTCGCGAGCAGTACTTC
size: NA; V: TRBV7-9; D: TRBD2; J: TRBJ2-7; CDR3: CASSWGLAAPYDQYF; DNA: TGTGCCAGCAGCTGGGGACTAGCCGCACCTTACGACCAGTACTTC
size: NA; V: TRBV10-2; D: NA; J: TRBJ1-2; CDR3: CASKTGRETIF; DNA: TGCGCCAGCAAGACCGGGAGGGAAACCATCTTC
size: many; V: TRBV28; D: NA; J: TRBJ1-2; CDR3: CASSLGLGNYGYTF; DNA: TGTGCCAGCAGTTTAGGTTTAGGGAACTATGGCTACACCTTC
size: NA; V: TRBV5-1; D: NA; J: TRBJ2-7; CDR3: CSSSLDSQDYEQYF; DNA: TGCTCCAGCAGCTTGGACAGCCAAGACTACGAGCAGTACTTC
size: NA; V: TRBV6-5; D: NA; J: TRBJ1-5; CDR3: CDSRGGNQPQHF; DNA: TGTGACAGCAGGGGTGGGAATCAGCCCCAGCATTTT
size: NA; V: TRBV4-1; D: TRBD1; J: TRBJ1-5; CDR3: CASSLGTEPTQPQHF; DNA: TGTGCCAGCAGCCTGGGGACAGAGCCGACTCAGCCCCAGCATTTT
size: NA; V: TRBV28; D: NA; J: TRBJ2-7; CDR3: CASGFLGTPCYEQYF; DNA: TGTGCCAGCGGCTTTTTAGGGACACCCTGTTACGAGCAGTACTTC
size: NA; V: TRBV11-2; D: NA; J: TRBJ2-7; CDR3: CASSLQIRASYERYF; DNA: TGTGCCAGCAGCCTCCAGATCCGCGCGAGCTACGAGCGGTACTTC
size: NA; V: TRBV5-8; D: TRBD1; J: TRBJ2-5; CDR3: CASSSRSGGDETQYF; DNA: TGTGCTAGCAGCTCCCGGTCAGGGGGCGATGAGACCCAGTACTTC
size: NA; V: TRBV20-1; D: NA; J: TRBJ1-5; CDR3: CSAIQNRRNQPQHF; DNA: TGCAGTGCTATCCAGAACAGGCGGAATCAGCCCCAGCATTTT
size: NA; V: TRBV12-3/TRBV12-4; D: NA; J: TRBJ1-1; CDR3: CASSWDGVITEAFF; DNA: TGTGCCAGCAGTTGGGATGGGGTAATCACTGAAGCTTTCTTT
size: few; V: TRBV7-9; D: TRBD1; J: TRBJ1-1; CDR3: CASSTGGGPNTEAFF; DNA: TGTGCCAGCAGCACAGGGGGGGGACCGAACACTGAAGCTTTCTTT
size: NA; V: TRBV12-3/TRBV12-4; D: NA; J: TRBJ2-6; CDR3: CTSSPRTPGANVLTF; DNA: TGTACCAGCAGCCCACGGACTCCTGGGGCCAACGTCCTGACTTTC
size: NA; V: TRBV7-8; D: NA; J: TRBJ2-7; CDR3: CARSLVAGYGEQYF; DNA: TGTGCCAGGAGCTTAGTTGCAGGGTATGGCGAGCAGTACTTC
size: many; V: TRBV29-1; D: NA; J: TRBJ1-2; CDR3: CSVDSYGGYTF; DNA: TGCAGCGTCGACAGTTATGGGGGCTACACCTTC
size: many; V: TRBV6-5; D: NA; J: TRBJ1-5; CDR3: CASSPGGRGNQPQHF; DNA: TGTGCCAGCAGCCCCGGGGGCCGCGGCAATCAGCCCCAGCATTTT
size: NA; V: TRBV12-3/TRBV12-4; D: NA; J: TRBJ1-1; CDR3: CASSSPETGVNTEAFF; DNA: TGTGCCAGCAGTTCCCCGGAGACAGGTGTGAACACTGAAGCTTTCTTT
size: NA; V: TRBV12-3/TRBV12-4; D: TRBD2; J: TRBJ2-7; CDR3: CASSSGLSGSIEQYF; DNA: TGTGCCAGCAGTTCGGGACTATCTGGAAGTATCGAGCAGTACTTC
size: many; V: TRBV29-1; D: NA; J: TRBJ2-7; CDR3: CSVASGGFSYEQYF; DNA: TGCAGCGTTGCATCGGGCGGATTCTCCTACGAGCAGTACTTC